Listed here are 10 T cell receptor beta chains from one sample, sequenced in a study of T cell clonality in common variable immunodeficiency. Findings and caveats of the study: Reportedly, TCR beta sequences from common variable immunodeficiency showed fewer deletions and N-nucleotide insertions.

Libraries were prepared by immunoSEQ multiplex PCR; TCRdb keeps only in-frame clonotypes and omits some of them. The sample has some 14,000 clones, none seen only once. For these receptors, no antigen is known. The sample comprised peripheral blood mononuclear cells. These receptors all stem from a human donor with common variable immunodeficiency.

By sample fraction, this clone is medium-sized (0.01 to 0.1%). The read comes to an end 3 residues before the CDR3 does, leaving the germline J gene to fill in the end. The gene calls are TRBV29-1 and TRBJ1-6, with 7 bases aligning to TRBD1. The CDR3 spans 14 residues. The germline V gene has CDR1 SQVTM and CDR2 ANQGSEA. Losses at the gene ends were 5 bases for V and 2 bases for J; bases not matched to a gene: 3. The CDR3 bases that were read are TGCAGCGTTCGACAGGGAGCCTATAATTCACCC. It is translated as CSVRQGAYNSP. In full, the CDR3 is CSVRQGAYNSPLHF.

A word on this clone: The CDR3 end falls 3 residues outside the read, so it is completed with the germline J gene. The chain is built from TRBV19 and TRBJ2-3; TRBD1 aligns across 7 bases. The CDR3 consists of 15 residues. Germline V gene sequence: CDR1 LNHDA, CDR2 SQIVND (reference sequence). Trimming at V came to 4 bases and at J to 6 bases, leaving 10 bases not matched to a gene. CDR3: CASSKLDRSPDTQYF. Incomplete CDR3 DNA: TGTGCCAGTAGTAAACTGGACAGGTCCCCCGATACG. Using reference TRBV19 and TRBJ2-3 for the parts outside the CDR3, the full variable domain is DGGITQSPKYLFRKEGQNVTLSCEQNLNHDAMYWYRQDPGQGLRLIYYSQIVNDFQKGDIAEGYSVSREKKESFPLTVTSAQKNPTAFYLCASSKLDRSPDTQYFGPGTRLTVL.

CDR3: CAGDRGQGLWYSPLHF. The CDR3 bases that were read are TGTGCCGGTGACCGAGGACAGGGATTATGGTACTCACCC. This chain uses TRBV30 with TRBJ1-6, with 8 nucleotides matching TRBD1. The read falls 3 residues short of the CDR3 end, and the missing part is taken from the germline J gene. The CDR3 length is 16 residues. The germline gives CDR1 GTSNPN, CDR2 SVGIG (reference sequence). The junction had 19 bases not matched to a gene; V was cut back by 8 bases and J by 10 bases. Based on the CDR3 plus reference TRBV30 and TRBJ1-6, the full variable domain is SQTIHQWPATLVQPVGSPLSLECTVEGTSNPNLYWYRQAAGRGLQLLFYSVGIGQISSEVPQNLSASRPQDRQFILSSKKLLLSDSGFYLCAGDRGQGLWYSPLHFGNGTRLTVT.

Only a few counts were recorded for this clone. The read stops 3 residues short of the end of the CDR3; the missing end is completed from the germline J gene. The V and J genes are TRBV18 and TRBJ2-3; TRBD1 matches at 8 bases. The CDR3 extends over 17 amino acids. The germline CDR1 and CDR2 sequences are KGHSH and LQKENI. The junction had 7 bases not matched to a gene; V was cut back by 0 bases and J by 2 bases. The sequenced CDR3 bases are TGTGCCAGCTCACCACCCTGGACAGGGCAAAACACAGATACG. Amino acid sequence: CASSPPWTGQNTDT. The full CDR3 protein reads CASSPPWTGQNTDTQYF. Supplemented by reference TRBV18 and TRBJ2-3, the full variable domain reads NAGVMQNPRHLVRRRGQEARLRCSPMKGHSHVYWYRQLPEEGLKFMVYLQKENIIDESGMPKERFSAEFPKEGPSILRIQQVVRGDSAAYFCASSPPWTGQNTDTQYFGPGTRLTVL.

This clone was counted a few times. The read ends 3 residues early relative to the CDR3; the germline J gene fills the gap. J is TRBJ1-5 and V is TRBV19, with a weak D call TRBD1 (6 bases). The V and J ends lost 3 bases and 5 bases respectively, with 8 bases between them. The CDR3 runs 13 residues. Per the germline V gene, CDR1 is LNHDA and CDR2 is SQIVND (reference sequence). The part of the CDR3 DNA that was read is TGTGCCAGTAGTATTACAGGGTATCAGCCC. Protein: CASSITGYQP. The CDR3, in full, reads CASSITGYQPQHF. The full variable domain, in which reference TRBV19 and TRBJ1-5 provide the parts outside the CDR3, is DGGITQSPKYLFRKEGQNVTLSCEQNLNHDAMYWYRQDPGQGLRLIYYSQIVNDFQKGDIAEGYSVSREKKESFPLTVTSAQKNPTAFYLCASSITGYQPQHFGDGTRLSIL.

This clone was counted only a few times. Sequencing ends 3 residues short of the CDR3 end; the germline J gene provides the rest. V and J are TRBV7-9 and TRBJ2-3; D is perhaps TRBD2 (5 bases). Germline-derived CDR1 and CDR2 are SEHNR and FQNEAQ (reference sequence). Trimming cost V 2 bases and J 6 bases, with 15 bases left between them. The CDR3 length is 15 residues. The CDR3 protein is CASSLNVGVKDTQYF. Partial CDR3 DNA: TGTGCCAGCAGCTTAAATGTCGGGGTGAAGGATACG.

On this clone itself: The CDR3 end falls 3 residues outside the read, so it is completed with the germline J gene. The V call is TRBV30, the J call TRBJ1-1; unclear D gene. Trimming took 1 base from V and 0 from J, leaving 6 bases between them. This CDR3 has 13 amino acids. CDR1 GTSNPN and CDR2 SVGIG come from the germline V gene (reference sequence). The DNA read from the CDR3 is TGTGCCTGGAGTGGACTCATGAACACTGAA. The encoded protein is CAWSGLMNTE. The whole CDR3 sequence is CAWSGLMNTEAFF.

To note about this clone: The read ends 3 residues before the CDR3 terminus; that terminus is restored from the germline J gene. The V call is TRBV19, the J call TRBJ2-1; a possible D gene is TRBD1 (5 bases). The V end was cut by 7 bases, the J end by 2 bases, with 12 bases between. Germline V gives CDR1 LNHDA, CDR2 SQIVND (reference sequence). The length of the CDR3 is 14 residues. The sequenced CDR3 bases are TGTGCCAGTAATTGGGGCACTCCCTACAATGAG. This translates into CASNWGTPYNE. The CDR3 as a whole reads CASNWGTPYNEQFF. The full variable domain, completed using reference TRBV19 and TRBJ2-1, is DGGITQSPKYLFRKEGQNVTLSCEQNLNHDAMYWYRQDPGQGLRLIYYSQIVNDFQKGDIAEGYSVSREKKESFPLTVTSAQKNPTAFYLCASNWGTPYNEQFFGPGTRLTVL.

About this clone itself: The read ends 3 residues early relative to the CDR3; the germline J gene fills the gap. The chain joins TRBV19 to TRBJ2-1, with 8 bases matching TRBD2. The germline V gene has CDR1 LNHDA and CDR2 SQIVND (reference sequence). The junction had 6 bases not matched to a gene; V was cut back by 2 bases and J by 3 bases. The CDR3 runs to 16 residues. The CDR3 is CASSITPSGGYNEQFF. The CDR3 bases that were read are TGTGCCAGTAGTATAACGCCGAGCGGGGGCTACAATGAG.

This clone was seen more than once but under ten times. The read terminates 3 residues before the CDR3 end, so the remaining end is supplied by the germline J gene. The V gene is TRBV18, the J gene TRBJ1-6; D may be TRBD1 (6 bases). The germline V gene encodes CDR1 KGHSH and CDR2 LQKENI. The CDR3 loop spans 16 amino acids. V was shortened by 4 bases and J by 1 base, with 11 bases between the two germline ends. CDR3 residues: CASSREQGSYNSPLHF. The covered CDR3 bases are TGTGCCAGCTCACGTGAACAGGGTTCCTATAATTCACCC.